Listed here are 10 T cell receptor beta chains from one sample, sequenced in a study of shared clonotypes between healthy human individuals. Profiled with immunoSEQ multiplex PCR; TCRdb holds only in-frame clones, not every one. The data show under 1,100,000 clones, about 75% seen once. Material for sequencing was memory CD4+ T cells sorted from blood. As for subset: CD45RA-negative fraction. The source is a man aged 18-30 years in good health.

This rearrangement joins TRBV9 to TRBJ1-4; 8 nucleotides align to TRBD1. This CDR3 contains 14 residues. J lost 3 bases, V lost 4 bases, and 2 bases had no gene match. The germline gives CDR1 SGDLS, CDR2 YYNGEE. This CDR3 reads CASSPTGANEKLFF. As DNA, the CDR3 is TGTGCCAGCAGCCCGACAGGGGCTAATGAAAAACTGTTTTTT.

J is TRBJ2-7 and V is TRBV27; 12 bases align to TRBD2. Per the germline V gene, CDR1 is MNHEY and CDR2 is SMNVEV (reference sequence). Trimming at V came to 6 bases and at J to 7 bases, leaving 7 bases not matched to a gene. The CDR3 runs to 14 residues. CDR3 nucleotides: TGTGCCAGCAGGGGTCTAGCGGGAGGGCTTGAGCAGTACTTC. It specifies CASRGLAGGLEQYF.

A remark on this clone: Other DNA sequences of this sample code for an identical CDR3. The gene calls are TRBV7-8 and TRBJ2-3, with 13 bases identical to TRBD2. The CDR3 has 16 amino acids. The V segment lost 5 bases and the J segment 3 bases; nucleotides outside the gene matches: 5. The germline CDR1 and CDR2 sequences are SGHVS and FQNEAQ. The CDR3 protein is CASSALAGGPTDTQYF. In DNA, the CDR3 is TGTGCCAGCAGCGCACTAGCGGGAGGGCCTACAGATACGCAGTATTTT.

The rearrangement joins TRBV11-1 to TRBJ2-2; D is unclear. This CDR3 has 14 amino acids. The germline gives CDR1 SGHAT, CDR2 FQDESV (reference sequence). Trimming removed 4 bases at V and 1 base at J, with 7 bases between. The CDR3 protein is CASSSQENTGELFF. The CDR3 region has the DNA TGTGCCAGCAGCTCCCAAGAGAACACCGGGGAGCTGTTTTTT.

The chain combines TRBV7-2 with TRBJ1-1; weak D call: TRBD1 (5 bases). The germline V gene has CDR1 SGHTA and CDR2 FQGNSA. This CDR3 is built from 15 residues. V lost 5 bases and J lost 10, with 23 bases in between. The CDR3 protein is CASSPRQSMGVLAFF. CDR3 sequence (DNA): TGTGCCAGCAGCCCCCGACAGTCGATGGGGGTTTTAGCTTTCTTT.

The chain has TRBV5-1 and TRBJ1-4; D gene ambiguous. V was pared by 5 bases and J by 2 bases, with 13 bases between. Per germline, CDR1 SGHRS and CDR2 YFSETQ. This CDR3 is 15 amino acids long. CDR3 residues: CASRSSTKTNEKLFF. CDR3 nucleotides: TGCGCCAGCAGGTCCAGTACCAAGACTAATGAAAAACTGTTTTTT. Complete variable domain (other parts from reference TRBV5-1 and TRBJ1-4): KAGVTQTPRYLIKTRGQQVTLSCSPISGHRSVSWYQQTPGQGLQFLFEYFSETQRNKGNFPGRFSGRQFSNSRSEMNVSTLELGDSALYLCASRSSTKTNEKLFFGSGTQLSVL.

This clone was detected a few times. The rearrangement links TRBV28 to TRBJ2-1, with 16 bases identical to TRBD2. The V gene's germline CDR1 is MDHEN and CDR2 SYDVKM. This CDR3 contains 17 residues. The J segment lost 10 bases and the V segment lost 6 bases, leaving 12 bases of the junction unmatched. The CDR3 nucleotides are TGTGCCAGCAGCCGCACGGGACTAGCGGGGGGGCAGCGCGAGCAGTTCTTC. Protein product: CASSRTGLAGGQREQFF.

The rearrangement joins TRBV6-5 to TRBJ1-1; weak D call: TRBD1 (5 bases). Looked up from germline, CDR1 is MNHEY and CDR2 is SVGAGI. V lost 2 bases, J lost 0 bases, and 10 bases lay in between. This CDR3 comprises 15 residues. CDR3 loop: CASSYGGTVNTEAFF. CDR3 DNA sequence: TGTGCCAGCAGTTACGGAGGGACTGTGAACACTGAAGCTTTCTTT.

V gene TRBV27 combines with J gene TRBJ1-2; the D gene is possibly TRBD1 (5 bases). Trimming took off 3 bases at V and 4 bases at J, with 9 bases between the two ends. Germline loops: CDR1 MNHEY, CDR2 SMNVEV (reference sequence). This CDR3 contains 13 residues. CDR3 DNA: TGTGCCAGCAGTTTGGGTGGGGGCTATGGCTACACCTTC. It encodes CASSLGGGYGYTF.

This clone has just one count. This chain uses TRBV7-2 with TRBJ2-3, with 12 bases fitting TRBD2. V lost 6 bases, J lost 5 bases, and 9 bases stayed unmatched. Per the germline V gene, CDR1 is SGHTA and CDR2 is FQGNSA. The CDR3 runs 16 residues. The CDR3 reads CASSFASGGAQDTQYF. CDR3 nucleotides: TGTGCCAGCAGTTTCGCTAGCGGGGGGGCCCAAGATACGCAGTATTTT.